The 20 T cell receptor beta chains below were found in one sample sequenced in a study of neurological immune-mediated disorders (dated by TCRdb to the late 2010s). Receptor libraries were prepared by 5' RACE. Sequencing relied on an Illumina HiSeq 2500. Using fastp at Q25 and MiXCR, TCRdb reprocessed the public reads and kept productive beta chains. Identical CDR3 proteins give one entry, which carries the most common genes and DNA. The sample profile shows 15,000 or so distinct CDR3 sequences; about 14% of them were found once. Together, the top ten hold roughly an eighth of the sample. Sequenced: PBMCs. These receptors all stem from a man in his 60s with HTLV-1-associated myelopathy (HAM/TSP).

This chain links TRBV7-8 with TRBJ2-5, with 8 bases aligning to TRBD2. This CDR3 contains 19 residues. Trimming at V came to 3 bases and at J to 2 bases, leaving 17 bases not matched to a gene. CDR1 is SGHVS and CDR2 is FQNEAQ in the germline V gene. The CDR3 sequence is CASSLSLGLAGVSQETQYF. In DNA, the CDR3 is TGTGCCAGCAGCTTGAGTCTGGGGCTAGCGGGTGTGAGTCAAGAGACCCAGTACTTC.

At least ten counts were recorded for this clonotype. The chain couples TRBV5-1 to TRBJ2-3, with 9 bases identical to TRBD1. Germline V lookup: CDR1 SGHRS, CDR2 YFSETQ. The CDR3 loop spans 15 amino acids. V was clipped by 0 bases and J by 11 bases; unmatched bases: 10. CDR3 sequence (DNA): TGCGCCAGCAGCTTGGAAGGGGATTCGACAGGGGGGCAGTATTTT. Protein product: CASSLEGDSTGGQYF.

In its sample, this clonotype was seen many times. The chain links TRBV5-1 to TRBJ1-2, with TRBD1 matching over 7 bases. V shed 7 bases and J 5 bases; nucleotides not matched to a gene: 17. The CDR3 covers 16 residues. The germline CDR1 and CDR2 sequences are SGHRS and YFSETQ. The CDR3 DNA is TGCGCCAGCGCCAAAACAGGGGTCGGTATGTTTTATGGCTACACCTTC. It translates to CASAKTGVGMFYGYTF.

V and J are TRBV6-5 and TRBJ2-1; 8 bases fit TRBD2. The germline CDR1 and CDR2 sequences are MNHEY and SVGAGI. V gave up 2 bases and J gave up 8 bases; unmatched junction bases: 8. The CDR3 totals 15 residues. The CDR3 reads CASSYLRGGGDEQFF. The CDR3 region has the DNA TGTGCCAGCAGTTACCTCCGGGGGGGCGGGGATGAGCAGTTCTTC.

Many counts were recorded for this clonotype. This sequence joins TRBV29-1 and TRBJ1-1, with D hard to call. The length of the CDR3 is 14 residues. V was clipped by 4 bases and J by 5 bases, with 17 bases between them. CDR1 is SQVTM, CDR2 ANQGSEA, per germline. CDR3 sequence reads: CSVGLGSVGTEAFF. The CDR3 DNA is TGCAGCGTTGGACTAGGGTCGGTGGGGACTGAAGCTTTCTTT.

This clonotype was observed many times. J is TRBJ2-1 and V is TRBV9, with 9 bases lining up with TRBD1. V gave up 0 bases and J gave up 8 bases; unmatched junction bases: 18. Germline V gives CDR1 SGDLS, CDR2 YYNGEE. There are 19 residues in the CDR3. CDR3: CASSVATGAGTGYGDEQFF. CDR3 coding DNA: TGTGCCAGCAGCGTAGCTACAGGCGCCGGGACAGGGTATGGCGATGAGCAGTTCTTC.

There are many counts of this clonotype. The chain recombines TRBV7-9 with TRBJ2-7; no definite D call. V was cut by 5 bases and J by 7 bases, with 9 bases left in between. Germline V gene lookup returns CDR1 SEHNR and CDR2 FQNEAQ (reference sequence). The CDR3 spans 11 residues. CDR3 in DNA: TGTGCCAGCAGCATATCGACAGAGCAGTACTTC. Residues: CASSISTEQYF.

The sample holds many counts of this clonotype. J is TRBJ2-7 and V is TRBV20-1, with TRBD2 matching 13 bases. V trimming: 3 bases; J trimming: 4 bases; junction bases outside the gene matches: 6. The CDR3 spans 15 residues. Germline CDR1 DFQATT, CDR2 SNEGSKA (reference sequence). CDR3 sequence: CSARGTSGALYEQYF. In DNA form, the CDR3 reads TGCAGTGCTAGGGGGACTAGCGGGGCTCTATACGAGCAGTACTTC.

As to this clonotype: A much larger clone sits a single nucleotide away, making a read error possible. The chain's CDR3 is CSVSRGREQFF. The CDR3 DNA reads TGCAGTGTTAGCAGGGGTCGTGAGCAGTTCTTC. The chain links TRBV20-1 to TRBJ2-1; possible D gene TRBD1, 6 bases. Germline CDR1 and CDR2: DFQATT and SNEGSKA (reference sequence). This CDR3 is 11 amino acids long. The ends were cut back, 7 bases at V and 9 bases at J, with 13 bases in the middle.

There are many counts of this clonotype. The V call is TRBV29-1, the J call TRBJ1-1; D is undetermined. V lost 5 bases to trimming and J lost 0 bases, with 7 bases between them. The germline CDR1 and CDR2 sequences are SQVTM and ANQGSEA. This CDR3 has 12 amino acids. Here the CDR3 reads CSVQSVNTEAFF. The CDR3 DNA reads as TGCAGCGTTCAATCAGTGAACACTGAAGCTTTCTTT.

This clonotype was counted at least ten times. CDR3 sequence reads: CASSPPRAGPGETQYF. DNA for the CDR3: TGTGCCAGCAGCCCCCCCCGGGCGGGGCCTGGGGAGACCCAGTACTTC. This chain joins TRBV7-2 and TRBJ2-5; D might be TRBD2 (6 bases). The CDR3 extends over 16 amino acids. The V and J ends lost 5 bases and 5 bases respectively, with 21 bases between them. Germline CDR1 reads SGHTA; CDR2 reads FQGNSA.

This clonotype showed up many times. The CDR3: CSAPRQGWDTEAFF. The CDR3 region has the DNA TGCAGTGCTCCACGACAGGGGTGGGACACTGAAGCTTTCTTT. This chain uses TRBV20-1 with TRBJ1-1, with TRBD1 matching 8 bases. The CDR3 has 14 amino acids. Germline V gene sequence: CDR1 DFQATT, CDR2 SNEGSKA (reference sequence). V lost 5 bases, J lost 3 bases, and 8 bases stayed unmatched.

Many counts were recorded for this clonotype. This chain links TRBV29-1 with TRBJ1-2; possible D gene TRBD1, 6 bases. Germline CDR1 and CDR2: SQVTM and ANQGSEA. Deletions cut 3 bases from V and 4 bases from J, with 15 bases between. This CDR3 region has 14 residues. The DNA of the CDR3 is TGCAGCGTTGATAGGGGGGGGCTGAGCTATGGCTACACCTTC. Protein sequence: CSVDRGGLSYGYTF.

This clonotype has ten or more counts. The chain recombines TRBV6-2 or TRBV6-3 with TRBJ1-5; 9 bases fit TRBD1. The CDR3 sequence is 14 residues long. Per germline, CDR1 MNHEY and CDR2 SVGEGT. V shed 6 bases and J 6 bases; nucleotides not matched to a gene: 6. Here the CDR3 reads CASRLTGGIQPQHF. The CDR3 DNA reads TGTGCCAGCAGATTAACAGGGGGCATTCAGCCCCAGCATTTT.

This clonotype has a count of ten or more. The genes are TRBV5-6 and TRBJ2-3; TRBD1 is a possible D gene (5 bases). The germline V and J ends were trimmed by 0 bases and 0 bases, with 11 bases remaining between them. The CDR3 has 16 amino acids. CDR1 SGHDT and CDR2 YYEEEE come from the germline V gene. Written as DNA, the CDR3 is TGTGCCAGCAGCTTGGAGGTGGGGCCTAGCACAGATACGCAGTATTTT. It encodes CASSLEVGPSTDTQYF.

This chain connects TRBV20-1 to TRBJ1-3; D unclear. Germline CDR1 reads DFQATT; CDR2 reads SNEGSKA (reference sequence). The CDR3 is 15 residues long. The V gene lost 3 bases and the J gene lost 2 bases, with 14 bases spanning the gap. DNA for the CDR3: TGCAGTGCTAGCAAGGGAACGGGGACTGGAAACACCATATATTTT. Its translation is CSASKGTGTGNTIYF.

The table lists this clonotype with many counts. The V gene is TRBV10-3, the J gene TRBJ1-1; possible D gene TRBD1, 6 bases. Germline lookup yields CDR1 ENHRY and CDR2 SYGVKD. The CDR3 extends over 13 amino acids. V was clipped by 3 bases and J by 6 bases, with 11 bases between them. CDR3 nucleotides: TGTGCCATCAGTGAAACAGGGTTGGCTGAAGCTTTCTTT. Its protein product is CAISETGLAEAFF.

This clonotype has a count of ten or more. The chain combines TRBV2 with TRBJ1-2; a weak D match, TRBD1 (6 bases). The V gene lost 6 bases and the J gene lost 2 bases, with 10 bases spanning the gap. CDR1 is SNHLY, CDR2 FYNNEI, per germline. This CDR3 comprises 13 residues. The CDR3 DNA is TGTGCCAGCAGCCGGGACATCAACTATGGCTACACCTTC. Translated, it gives CASSRDINYGYTF.

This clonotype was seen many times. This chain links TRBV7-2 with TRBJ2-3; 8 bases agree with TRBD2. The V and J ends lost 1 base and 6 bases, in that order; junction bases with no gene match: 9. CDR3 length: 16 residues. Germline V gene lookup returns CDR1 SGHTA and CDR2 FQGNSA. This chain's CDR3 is CASSLVGGAWVDTQYF. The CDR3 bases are TGTGCCAGCAGCTTAGTCGGGGGGGCTTGGGTGGATACGCAGTATTTT.

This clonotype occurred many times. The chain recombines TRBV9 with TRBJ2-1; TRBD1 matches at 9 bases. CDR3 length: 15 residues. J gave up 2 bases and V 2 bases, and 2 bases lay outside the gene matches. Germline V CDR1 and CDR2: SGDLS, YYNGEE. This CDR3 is CASSVTGGAYNEQFF. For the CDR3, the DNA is TGTGCCAGCAGCGTGACAGGGGGAGCCTACAATGAGCAGTTCTTC.